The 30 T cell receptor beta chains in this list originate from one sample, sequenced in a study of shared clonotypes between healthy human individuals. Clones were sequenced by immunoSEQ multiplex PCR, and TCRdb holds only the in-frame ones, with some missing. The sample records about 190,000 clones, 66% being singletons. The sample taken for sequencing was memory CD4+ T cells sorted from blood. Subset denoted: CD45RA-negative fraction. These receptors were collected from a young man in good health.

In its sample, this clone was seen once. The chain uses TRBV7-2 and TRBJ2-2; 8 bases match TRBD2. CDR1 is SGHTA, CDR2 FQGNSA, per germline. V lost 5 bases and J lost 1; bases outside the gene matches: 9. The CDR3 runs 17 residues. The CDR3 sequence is CASSREGLQLNTGELFF. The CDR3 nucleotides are TGTGCCAGCAGCCGGGAGGGTTTACAGTTGAACACCGGGGAGCTGTTTTTT.

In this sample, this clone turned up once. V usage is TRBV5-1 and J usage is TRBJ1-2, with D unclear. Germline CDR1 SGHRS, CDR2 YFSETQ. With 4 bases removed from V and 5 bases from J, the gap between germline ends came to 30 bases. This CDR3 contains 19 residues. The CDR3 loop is CASSAPSWAKGHESYGYTF. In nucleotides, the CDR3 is TGCGCCAGCAGCGCGCCTTCGTGGGCAAAAGGGCATGAAAGTTATGGCTACACCTTC.

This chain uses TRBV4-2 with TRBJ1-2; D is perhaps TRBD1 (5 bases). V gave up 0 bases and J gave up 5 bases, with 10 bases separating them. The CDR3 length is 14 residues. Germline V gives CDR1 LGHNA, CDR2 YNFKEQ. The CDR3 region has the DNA TGTGCCAGCAGCCAAGATCCACAGGATTATGGCTACACCTTC. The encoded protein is CASSQDPQDYGYTF.

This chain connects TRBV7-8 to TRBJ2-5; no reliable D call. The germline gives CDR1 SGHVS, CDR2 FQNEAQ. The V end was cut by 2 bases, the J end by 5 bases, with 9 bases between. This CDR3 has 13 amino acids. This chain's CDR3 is CASSLLISETQYF. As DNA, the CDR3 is TGTGCCAGCAGCTTACTAATTAGCGAGACCCAGTACTTC.

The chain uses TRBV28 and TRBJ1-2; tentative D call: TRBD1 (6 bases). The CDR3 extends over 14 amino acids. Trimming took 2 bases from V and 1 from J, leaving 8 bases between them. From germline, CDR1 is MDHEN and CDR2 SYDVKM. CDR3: CASSLTGLNYGYTF. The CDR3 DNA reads TGTGCCAGCAGTTTAACAGGGCTTAACTATGGCTACACCTTC.

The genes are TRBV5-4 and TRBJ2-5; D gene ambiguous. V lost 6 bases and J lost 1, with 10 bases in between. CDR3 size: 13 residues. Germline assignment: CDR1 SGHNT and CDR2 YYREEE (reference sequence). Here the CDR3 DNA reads TGTGCCAGCACGTCCGCGGCCCAAGAGACCCAGTACTTC. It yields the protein CASTSAAQETQYF.

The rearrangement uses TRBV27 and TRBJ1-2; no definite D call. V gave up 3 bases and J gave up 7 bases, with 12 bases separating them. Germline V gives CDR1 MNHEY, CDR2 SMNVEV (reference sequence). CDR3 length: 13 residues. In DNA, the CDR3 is TGTGCCAGCAGTTTTTCGGACGGCATTGGCTACACCTTC. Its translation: CASSFSDGIGYTF.

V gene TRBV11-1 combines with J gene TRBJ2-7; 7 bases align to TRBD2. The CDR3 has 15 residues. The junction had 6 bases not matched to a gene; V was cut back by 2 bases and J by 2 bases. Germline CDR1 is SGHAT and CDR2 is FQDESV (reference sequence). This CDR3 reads CASSLSREAPYEQYF. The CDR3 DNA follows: TGTGCCAGCAGCTTAAGTCGGGAGGCACCCTACGAGCAGTACTTC.

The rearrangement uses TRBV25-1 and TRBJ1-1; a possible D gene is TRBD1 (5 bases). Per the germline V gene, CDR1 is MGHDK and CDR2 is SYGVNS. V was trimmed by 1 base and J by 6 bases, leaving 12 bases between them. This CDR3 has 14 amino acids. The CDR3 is CASSESRGWAEAFF. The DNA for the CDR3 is TGTGCCAGCAGTGAATCGAGGGGATGGGCTGAAGCTTTCTTT.

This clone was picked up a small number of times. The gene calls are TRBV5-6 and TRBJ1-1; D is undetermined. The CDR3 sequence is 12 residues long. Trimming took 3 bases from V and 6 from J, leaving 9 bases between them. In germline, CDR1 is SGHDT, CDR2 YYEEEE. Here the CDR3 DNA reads TGTGCCAGCAGCTCTTTCGGCCCTGAAGCTTTCTTT. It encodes CASSSFGPEAFF. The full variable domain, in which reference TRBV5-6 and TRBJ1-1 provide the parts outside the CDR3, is DAGVTQSPTHLIKTRGQQVTLRCSPKSGHDTVSWYQQALGQGPQFIFQYYEEEERQRGNFPDRFSGHQFPNYSSELNVNALLLGDSALYLCASSSFGPEAFFGQGTRLTVV.

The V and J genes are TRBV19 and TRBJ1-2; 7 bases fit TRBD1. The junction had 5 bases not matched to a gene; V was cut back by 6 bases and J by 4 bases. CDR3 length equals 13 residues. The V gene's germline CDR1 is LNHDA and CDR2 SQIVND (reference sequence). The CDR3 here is CASRGQLAYGYTF. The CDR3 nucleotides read TGTGCCAGTAGGGGACAGCTCGCCTATGGCTACACCTTC.

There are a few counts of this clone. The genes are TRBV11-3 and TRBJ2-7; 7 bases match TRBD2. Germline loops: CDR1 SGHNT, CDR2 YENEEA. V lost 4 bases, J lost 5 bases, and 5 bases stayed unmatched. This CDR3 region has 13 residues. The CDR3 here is CASSYGTTNEQYF. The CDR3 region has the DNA TGTGCCAGCAGCTACGGGACTACTAACGAGCAGTACTTC. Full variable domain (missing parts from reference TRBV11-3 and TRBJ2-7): EAGVVQSPRYKIIEKKQPVAFWCNPISGHNTLYWYLQNLGQGPELLIRYENEEAVDDSQLPKDRFSAERLKGVDSTLKIQPAELGDSAVYLCASSYGTTNEQYFGPGTRLTVT.

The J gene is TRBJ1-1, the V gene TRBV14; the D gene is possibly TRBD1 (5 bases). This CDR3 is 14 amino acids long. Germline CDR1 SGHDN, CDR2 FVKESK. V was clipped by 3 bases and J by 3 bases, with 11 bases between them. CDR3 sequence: CASSQDISYTEAFF. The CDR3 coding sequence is TGTGCCAGCAGCCAGGACATTTCGTACACTGAAGCTTTCTTT. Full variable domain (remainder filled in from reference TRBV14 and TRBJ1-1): EAGVTQFPSHSVIEKGQTVTLRCDPISGHDNLYWYRRVMGKEIKFLLHFVKESKQDESGMPNNRFLAERTGGTYSTLKVQPAELEDSGVYFCASSQDISYTEAFFGQGTRLTVV.

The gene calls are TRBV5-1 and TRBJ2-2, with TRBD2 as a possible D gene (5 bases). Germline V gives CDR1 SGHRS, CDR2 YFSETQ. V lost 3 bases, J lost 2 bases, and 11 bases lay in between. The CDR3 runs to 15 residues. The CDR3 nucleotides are TGCGCCAGCAGCTCAGAGGGTAGTAACACCGGGGAGCTGTTTTTT. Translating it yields CASSSEGSNTGELFF.

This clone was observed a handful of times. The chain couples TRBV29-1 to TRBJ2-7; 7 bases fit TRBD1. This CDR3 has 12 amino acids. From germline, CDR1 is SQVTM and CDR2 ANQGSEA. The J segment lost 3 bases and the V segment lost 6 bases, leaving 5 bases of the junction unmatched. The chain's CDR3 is CSVTGQVYEQYF. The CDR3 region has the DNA TGCAGCGTCACAGGACAGGTCTACGAGCAGTACTTC.

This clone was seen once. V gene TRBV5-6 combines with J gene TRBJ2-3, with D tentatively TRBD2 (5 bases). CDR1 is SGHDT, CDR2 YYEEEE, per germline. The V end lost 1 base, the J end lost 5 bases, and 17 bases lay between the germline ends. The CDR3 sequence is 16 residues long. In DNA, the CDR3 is TGTGCCAGCAGCTTGTACGAGGGCTCCCGGGTAGATACGCAGTATTTT. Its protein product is CASSLYEGSRVDTQYF.

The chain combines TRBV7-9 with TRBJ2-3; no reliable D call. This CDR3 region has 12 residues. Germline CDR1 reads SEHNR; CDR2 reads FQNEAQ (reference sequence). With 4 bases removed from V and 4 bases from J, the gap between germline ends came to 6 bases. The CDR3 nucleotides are TGTGCCAGCAGCTCTAGGTCAGATACGCAGTATTTT. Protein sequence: CASSSRSDTQYF.

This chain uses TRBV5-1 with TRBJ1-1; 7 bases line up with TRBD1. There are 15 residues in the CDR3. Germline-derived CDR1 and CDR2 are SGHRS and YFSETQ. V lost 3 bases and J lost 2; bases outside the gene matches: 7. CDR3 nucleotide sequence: TGCGCCAGCAGCTCCCGGGACAGACTTAACACTGAAGCTTTCTTT. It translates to CASSSRDRLNTEAFF.

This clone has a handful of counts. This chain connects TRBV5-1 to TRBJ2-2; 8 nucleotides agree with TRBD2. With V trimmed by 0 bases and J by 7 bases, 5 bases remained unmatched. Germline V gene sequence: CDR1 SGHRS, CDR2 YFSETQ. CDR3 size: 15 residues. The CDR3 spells CASSLDGRAVGELFF. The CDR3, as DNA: TGCGCCAGCAGCTTGGACGGGAGGGCCGTCGGGGAGCTGTTTTTT.

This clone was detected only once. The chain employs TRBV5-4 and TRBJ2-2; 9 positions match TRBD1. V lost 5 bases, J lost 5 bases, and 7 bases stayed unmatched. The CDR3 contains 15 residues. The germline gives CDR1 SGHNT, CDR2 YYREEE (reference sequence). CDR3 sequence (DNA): TGTGCCAGCAGTTTTACAGGGGGCAGTACCGGGGAGCTGTTTTTT. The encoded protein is CASSFTGGSTGELFF.

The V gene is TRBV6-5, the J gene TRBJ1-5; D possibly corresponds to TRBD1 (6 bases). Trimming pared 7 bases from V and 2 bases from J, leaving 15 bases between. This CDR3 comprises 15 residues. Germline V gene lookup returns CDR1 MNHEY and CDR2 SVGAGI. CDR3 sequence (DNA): TGTGCCAGCAACGACAGGTTCGGAGGCAATCAGCCCCAGCATTTT. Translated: CASNDRFGGNQPQHF.

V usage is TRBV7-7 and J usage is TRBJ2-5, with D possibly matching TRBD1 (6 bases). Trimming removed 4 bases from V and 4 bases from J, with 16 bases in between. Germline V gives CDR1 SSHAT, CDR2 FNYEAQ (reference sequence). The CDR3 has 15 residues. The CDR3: CASSSQQGFGETQYF. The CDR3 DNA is TGTGCCAGCAGCTCCCAACAGGGTTTTGGAGAGACCCAGTACTTC.

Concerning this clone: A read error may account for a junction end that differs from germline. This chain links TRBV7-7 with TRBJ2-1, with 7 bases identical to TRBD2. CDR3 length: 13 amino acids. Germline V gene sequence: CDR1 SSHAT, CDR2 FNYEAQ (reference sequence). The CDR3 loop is CASSPGLINEQFF. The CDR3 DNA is TGTGCTAGCAGCCCGGGACTAATCAATGAGCAGTTCTTC.

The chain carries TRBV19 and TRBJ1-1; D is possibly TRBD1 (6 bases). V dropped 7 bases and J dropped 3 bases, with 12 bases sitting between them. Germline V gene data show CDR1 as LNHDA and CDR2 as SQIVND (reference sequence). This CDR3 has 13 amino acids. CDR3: CASNREGDTEAFF. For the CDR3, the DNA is TGTGCCAGTAACAGGGAGGGGGACACTGAAGCTTTCTTT.

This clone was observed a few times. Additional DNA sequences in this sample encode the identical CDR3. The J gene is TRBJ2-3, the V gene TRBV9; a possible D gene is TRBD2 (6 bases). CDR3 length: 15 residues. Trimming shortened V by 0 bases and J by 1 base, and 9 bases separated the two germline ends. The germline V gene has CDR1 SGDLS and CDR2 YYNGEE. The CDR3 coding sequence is TGTGCCAGCAGCGTAGGGACTATCCGCACAGATACGCAGTATTTT. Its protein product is CASSVGTIRTDTQYF.

The CDR3 DNA follows: TGCAGCGTTGCGTCGTCTGGGGCCAACGTCCTGACTTTC. It translates to CSVASSGANVLTF. The chain is built from TRBV29-1 and TRBJ2-6; D not certain. CDR3 length: 13 amino acids. The ends were cut back, 4 bases at V and 1 base at J, with 5 bases in the middle. Germline CDR1 and CDR2: SQVTM and ANQGSEA.

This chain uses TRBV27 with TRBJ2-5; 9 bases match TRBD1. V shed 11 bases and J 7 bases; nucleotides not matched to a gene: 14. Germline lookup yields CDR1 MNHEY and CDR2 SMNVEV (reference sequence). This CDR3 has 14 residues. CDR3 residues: CADPTHRGHGTQYF. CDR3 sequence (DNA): TGTGCCGACCCGACCCACAGGGGGCACGGGACCCAGTACTTC.

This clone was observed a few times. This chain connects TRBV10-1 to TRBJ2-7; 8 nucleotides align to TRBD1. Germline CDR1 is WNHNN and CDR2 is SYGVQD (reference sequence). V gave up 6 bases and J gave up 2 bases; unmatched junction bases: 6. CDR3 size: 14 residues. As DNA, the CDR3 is TGCGCCAGCAGCCCCGGGGACAGGACCTACGAGCAGTACTTC. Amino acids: CASSPGDRTYEQYF.

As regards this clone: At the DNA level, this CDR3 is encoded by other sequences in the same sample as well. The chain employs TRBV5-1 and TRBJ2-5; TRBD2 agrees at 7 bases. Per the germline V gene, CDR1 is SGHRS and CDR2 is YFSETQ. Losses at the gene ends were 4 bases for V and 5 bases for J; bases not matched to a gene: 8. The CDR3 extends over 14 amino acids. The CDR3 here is CASSLGGRAETQYF. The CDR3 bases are TGCGCCAGCAGCCTCGGGGGGAGGGCTGAGACCCAGTACTTC.

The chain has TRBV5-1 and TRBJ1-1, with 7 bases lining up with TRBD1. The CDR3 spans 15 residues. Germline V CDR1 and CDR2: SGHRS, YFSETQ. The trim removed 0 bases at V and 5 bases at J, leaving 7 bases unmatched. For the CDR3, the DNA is TGCGCCAGCAGCTTGGTAGGGGGCGCTTGGACTGAAGCTTTCTTT. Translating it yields CASSLVGGAWTEAFF.